One and the same sample provided the 21 T cell receptor beta chains below, sequenced in a study of blood T cells in healthy people across ages. PCR was performed a second time for about 7 to 11 cycles using a sample-barcoded 5' primer and a J-beta primer mix. TCRdb redid the calling of the 5' RACE reads with MiXCR, one entry per CDR3 protein. The table includes under 700,000 distinct CDR3 sequences, less than 25% detected once. The same sample was also studied in work on T cells of mothers and their children.

Specimen: blood. These receptors originate from a boy aged 10-17 years in good health.

Regarding this clonotype: Possible read error: a much larger clone is one base away. The gene calls are TRBV2 and TRBJ2-2; maybe TRBD2 (6 bases). This CDR3 region has 17 residues. Germline V gives CDR1 SNHLY, CDR2 FYNNEI. V lost 8 bases to trimming and J lost 3 bases, with 22 bases between them. CDR3: CASGHPSGRGYTGELFF. DNA of the CDR3: TGTGCCAGCGGGCACCCCTCAGGGCGGGGTTACACCGGGGAGCTGTTTTTT.

There are a few counts of this clonotype. The rearrangement uses TRBV25-1 and TRBJ1-1; D is ambiguous. The CDR3 has 15 amino acids. Germline loops: CDR1 MGHDK, CDR2 SYGVNS. The V end was cut by 3 bases, the J end by 1 base, with 12 bases between. The CDR3 DNA sequence: TGTGCCAGCAGTGACTCTCCGGCAGGGAACACTGAAGCTTTCTTT. Amino acid sequence: CASSDSPAGNTEAFF.

This clonotype was detected a few times. The chain joins TRBV7-9 to TRBJ2-4; 8 nucleotides align to TRBD2. The CDR3 spans 14 residues. Germline V lookup: CDR1 SEHNR, CDR2 FQNEAQ (reference sequence). The trim removed 5 bases at V and 8 bases at J, leaving 8 bases unmatched. The CDR3 DNA sequence: TGTGCCAGCAGCCCACGGACTAGCTTGGACATTCAGTACTTC. It specifies CASSPRTSLDIQYF.

This clonotype was recorded a few times. The rearrangement joins TRBV29-1 to TRBJ2-2; 11 bases line up with TRBD2. The germline V gene encodes CDR1 SQVTM and CDR2 ANQGSEA. The CDR3 loop spans 16 amino acids. The V and J ends lost 1 base and 6 bases, in that order; junction bases with no gene match: 7. The CDR3 is CSVEASGGLDAGELFF. CDR3 bases: TGCAGCGTTGAAGCTAGCGGGGGGCTGGACGCCGGGGAGCTGTTTTTT.

This clonotype came up many times. V gene TRBV7-2 combines with J gene TRBJ2-7; D is perhaps TRBD1 (6 bases). Germline V gives CDR1 SGHTA, CDR2 FQGNSA. The CDR3 runs to 14 residues. The V end was cut by 5 bases, the J end by 2 bases, with 13 bases between. The CDR3 reads CASSTMTGPYEQYF. CDR3 DNA: TGTGCCAGCAGCACCATGACAGGCCCCTACGAGCAGTACTTC.

This chain uses TRBV7-8 with TRBJ2-3; 7 bases agree with TRBD2. CDR3 length: 16 amino acids. Germline V gene sequence: CDR1 SGHVS, CDR2 FQNEAQ. Unmatched junction bases numbered 8, after V lost 1 base and J lost 4 bases. CDR3 bases: TGTGCCAGCAGCTTAGGGTGGGCGGGAGTACCAGATACGCAGTATTTT. This translates into CASSLGWAGVPDTQYF. Together with reference TRBV7-8 and TRBJ2-3, the CDR3 gives the full variable domain: GAGVSQSPRYKVAKRGQDVALRCDPISGHVSLFWYQQALGQGPEFLTYFQNEAQLDKSGLPSDRFFAERPEGSVSTLKIQRTQQEDSAVYLCASSLGWAGVPDTQYFGPGTRLTVL.

This clonotype was picked up many times. This chain uses TRBV29-1 with TRBJ2-1; the D gene is possibly TRBD2 (5 bases). Germline values: CDR1 SQVTM, CDR2 ANQGSEA. Trimming stripped 4 bases from V and 13 bases from J, with 14 bases between. The CDR3 has 11 residues. The CDR3 DNA reads as TGCAGCGTTGCGGGGTCTGTGCCTCAGTTCTTC. As protein: CSVAGSVPQFF.

The rearrangement links TRBV6-4 to TRBJ2-1; no clear D gene. From germline, CDR1 is MRHNA and CDR2 SNTAGT. The CDR3 runs to 12 residues. V lost 8 bases to trimming and J lost 6 bases, with 11 bases between them. The CDR3 is CASLHIPNEQFF. CDR3 bases: TGTGCCAGCCTTCATATTCCCAATGAGCAGTTCTTC.

This clonotype has a handful of counts. The chain links TRBV25-1 to TRBJ2-3, with 7 bases identical to TRBD2. The V and J ends lost 0 bases and 4 bases, in that order; junction bases with no gene match: 7. The CDR3 runs to 16 residues. CDR1 and CDR2 (germline): MGHDK, SYGVNS. As DNA, the CDR3 is TGTGCCAGCAGTGAATATGGGGGAGGGAGGCCAGATACGCAGTATTTT. Residues: CASSEYGGGRPDTQYF.

This clonotype was observed a handful of times. V gene TRBV27 combines with J gene TRBJ1-1, with a weak D call TRBD1 (6 bases). This CDR3 is 19 amino acids long. The germline gives CDR1 MNHEY, CDR2 SMNVEV (reference sequence). V lost 5 bases and J 6 bases, leaving 31 bases between the germline ends. The CDR3 region is CASSPRNQVVWGLGAEAFF. The CDR3 region has the DNA TGTGCCAGCAGTCCCAGAAATCAGGTTGTGTGGGGGCTAGGCGCTGAAGCTTTCTTT.

The table lists this clonotype with a few counts. The chain has TRBV5-6 and TRBJ2-7, with TRBD1 matching 10 bases. Germline V gives CDR1 SGHDT, CDR2 YYEEEE. The length of the CDR3 is 15 residues. Trimming removed 0 bases from V and 2 bases from J; junction bases left unmatched: 2. CDR3 loop: CASSLGDRGAYEQYF. DNA of the CDR3: TGTGCCAGCAGCTTGGGGGACAGGGGCGCCTACGAGCAGTACTTC.

The chain employs TRBV7-8 and TRBJ1-1; D is ambiguous. CDR1 is SGHVS and CDR2 is FQNEAQ in the germline V gene. Trimming left V 1 base short and J 0 bases short, with 6 bases between. The CDR3 has 14 residues. The CDR3 DNA sequence: TGTGCCAGCAGCTTAGGGGTGGTGAACACTGAAGCTTTCTTT. Its translation: CASSLGVVNTEAFF.

In this sample, this clonotype turned up a few times. V is TRBV29-1 and J is TRBJ2-7; 9 bases map to TRBD1. Germline V lookup: CDR1 SQVTM, CDR2 ANQGSEA. This CDR3 spans 14 amino acids. V lost 5 bases to trimming and J lost 4 bases; unmatched junction nucleotides: 9. CDR3 loop: CSVMDRGSGYEQYF. CDR3 in DNA: TGCAGCGTTATGGACAGGGGCTCTGGGTACGAGCAGTACTTC.

This clonotype has just a few counts. V and J are TRBV27 and TRBJ1-5; D might be TRBD1 (6 bases). V lost 7 bases and J 4 bases, leaving 11 bases between the germline ends. The germline V gene encodes CDR1 MNHEY and CDR2 SMNVEV (reference sequence). The CDR3 length is 13 residues. The CDR3: CASTTGQNQPQHF. CDR3 DNA: TGTGCCAGCACCACGGGACAAAATCAGCCCCAGCATTTT.

This clonotype was recorded only once. The V and J genes are TRBV4-3 and TRBJ2-5; 10 bases align to TRBD2. The tail of the sequence fits TRBJ2-7 better, so the J call may be wrong. The CDR3 runs 15 residues. Germline CDR1 and CDR2: LGHNA and YSLEER. Written as DNA, the CDR3 is TGCGCCAGCAGCCACCGAACTAGCGGGGCCTACGAGCAGTACTTC. This codes for CASSHRTSGAYEQYF.

This clonotype was detected many times. The chain joins TRBV7-2 to TRBJ2-7, with a tentative D call TRBD2 (7 bases). This CDR3 is built from 14 residues. Between the trimmed V and J ends, which lost 5 bases and 3 bases, there was a span of 14 bases. Germline V gene lookup returns CDR1 SGHTA and CDR2 FQGNSA. The DNA for the CDR3 is TGTGCCAGCAGCCGGGGGGTACAGGGCTACGAGCAGTACTTC. This translates into CASSRGVQGYEQYF.

This clonotype occurred a few times. This chain uses TRBV9 with TRBJ2-3, with 10 bases lining up with TRBD2. The CDR3 length is 15 residues. The germline V gene has CDR1 SGDLS and CDR2 YYNGEE. The trim removed 7 bases at V and 4 bases at J, leaving 9 bases unmatched. In DNA, the CDR3 is TGTGCCAGCTCACCCCTAGCGGGAGTACCAGATACGCAGTATTTT. Residues: CASSPLAGVPDTQYF.

In this sample, this clonotype turned up a few times. This rearrangement joins TRBV12-3 or TRBV12-4 to TRBJ2-1, with TRBD2 identical over 8 bases. V lost 6 bases, J lost 5 bases, and 9 bases stayed unmatched. The CDR3 has 15 residues. CDR3 protein: CASSRTSGPNNEQFF. For the CDR3, the DNA is TGTGCCAGCAGCCGTACTAGCGGCCCAAACAATGAGCAGTTCTTC.

There are a few counts of this clonotype. This rearrangement joins TRBV28 to TRBJ1-6, with no clear D. In germline, CDR1 is MDHEN, CDR2 SYDVKM. The V and J ends lost 2 bases and 0 bases respectively, with 8 bases between them. The CDR3 extends over 16 amino acids. CDR3 bases: TGTGCCAGCAGTTTAGGGGTTAGCTCCTATAATTCACCCCTCCACTTT. Protein sequence: CASSLGVSSYNSPLHF.

This chain connects TRBV6-5 to TRBJ1-1; TRBD1 agrees at 10 bases. Germline V gene data show CDR1 as MNHEY and CDR2 as SVGAGI. The CDR3 is 15 amino acids. With V trimmed by 6 bases and J by 1 base, 5 bases remained unmatched. CDR3 nucleotide sequence: TGTGCCAGCAGAACTAGGACAGGGGGGAACACTGAAGCTTTCTTT. Its translation is CASRTRTGGNTEAFF.

Points on this clonotype: One end of the junction does not line up with germline, which may come from a read error. CDR3 region: CASSPGQGAF. The CDR3 coding sequence is TGTGCCAGCAGCCCGGGACAGGGGGCTTTC. The rearrangement joins TRBV2 to TRBJ2-7, with TRBD1 matching 12 bases. This CDR3 comprises 10 residues. The germline gives CDR1 SNHLY, CDR2 FYNNEI. Full variable domain (rest looked up from reference TRBV2 and TRBJ2-7): EPEVTQTPSHQVTQMGQEVILRCVPISNHLYFYWYRQILGQKVEFLVSFYNNEISEKSEIFDDQFSVERPDGSNFTLKIRSTKLEDSAMYFCASSPGQGAFGPGTRLTVT.